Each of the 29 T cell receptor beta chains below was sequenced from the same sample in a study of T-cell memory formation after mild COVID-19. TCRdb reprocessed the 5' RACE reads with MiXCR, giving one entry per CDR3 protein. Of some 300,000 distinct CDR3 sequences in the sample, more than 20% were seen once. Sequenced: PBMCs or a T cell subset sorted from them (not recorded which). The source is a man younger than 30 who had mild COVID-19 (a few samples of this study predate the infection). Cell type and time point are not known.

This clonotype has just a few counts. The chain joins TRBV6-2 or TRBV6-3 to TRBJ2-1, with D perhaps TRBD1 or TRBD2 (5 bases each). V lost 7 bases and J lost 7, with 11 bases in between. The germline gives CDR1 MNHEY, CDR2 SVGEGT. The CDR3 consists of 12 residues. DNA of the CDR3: TGTGCCAGCATGGGACCATGGAATGAGCAGTTCTTC. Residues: CASMGPWNEQFF.

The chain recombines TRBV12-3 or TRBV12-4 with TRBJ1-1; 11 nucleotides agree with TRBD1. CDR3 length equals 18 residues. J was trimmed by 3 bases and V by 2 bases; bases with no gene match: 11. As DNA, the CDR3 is TGTGCCAGCAGTTTACCCCTGGGACAGGGGGTAACCGACACTGAAGCTTTCTTT. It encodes CASSLPLGQGVTDTEAFF.

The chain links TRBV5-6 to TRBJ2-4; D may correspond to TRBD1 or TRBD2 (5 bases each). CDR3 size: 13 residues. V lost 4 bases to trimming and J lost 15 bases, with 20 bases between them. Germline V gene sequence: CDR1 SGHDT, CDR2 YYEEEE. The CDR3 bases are TGTGCCAGCAGCCTCCGGGACGCCGCCATGGGGTACTTC. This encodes CASSLRDAAMGYF. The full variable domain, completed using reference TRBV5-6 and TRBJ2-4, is DAGVTQSPTHLIKTRGQQVTLRCSPKSGHDTVSWYQQALGQGPQFIFQYYEEEERQRGNFPDRFSGHQFPNYSSELNVNALLLGDSALYLCASSLRDAAMGYFGAGTRLSVL.

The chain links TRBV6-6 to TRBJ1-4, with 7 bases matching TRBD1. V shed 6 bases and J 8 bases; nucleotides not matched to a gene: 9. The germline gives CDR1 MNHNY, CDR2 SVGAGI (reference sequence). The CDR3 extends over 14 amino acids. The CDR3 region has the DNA TGTGCCAGCAGCCGTGACAGGGTCGGCGAAAAACTGTTTTTT. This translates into CASSRDRVGEKLFF.

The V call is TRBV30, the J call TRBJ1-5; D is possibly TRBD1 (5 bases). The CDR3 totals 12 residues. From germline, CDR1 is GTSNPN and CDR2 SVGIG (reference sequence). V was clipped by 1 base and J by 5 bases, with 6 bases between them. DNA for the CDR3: TGTGCCTGGAGTGGGGGGGATCAGCCCCAGCATTTT. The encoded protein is CAWSGGDQPQHF.

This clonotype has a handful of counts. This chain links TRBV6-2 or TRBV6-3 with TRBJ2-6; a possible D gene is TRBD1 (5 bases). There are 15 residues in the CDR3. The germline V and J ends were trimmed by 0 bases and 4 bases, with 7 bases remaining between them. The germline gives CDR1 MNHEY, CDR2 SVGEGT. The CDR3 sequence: CASSYSSGGANVLTF. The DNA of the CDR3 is TGTGCCAGCAGTTACTCTTCAGGGGGGGCCAACGTCCTGACTTTC.

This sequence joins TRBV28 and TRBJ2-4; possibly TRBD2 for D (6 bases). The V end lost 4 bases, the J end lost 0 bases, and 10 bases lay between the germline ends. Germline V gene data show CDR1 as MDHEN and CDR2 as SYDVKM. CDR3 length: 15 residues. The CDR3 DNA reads TGTGCCAGCAGTTCCGCGGGACTAGCCAAAAACATTCAGTACTTC. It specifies CASSSAGLAKNIQYF. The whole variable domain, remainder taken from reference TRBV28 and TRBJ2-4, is DVKVTQSSRYLVKRTGEKVFLECVQDMDHENMFWYRQDPGLGLRLIYFSYDVKMKEKGDIPEGYSVSREKKERFSLILESASTNQTSMYLCASSSAGLAKNIQYFGAGTRLSVL.

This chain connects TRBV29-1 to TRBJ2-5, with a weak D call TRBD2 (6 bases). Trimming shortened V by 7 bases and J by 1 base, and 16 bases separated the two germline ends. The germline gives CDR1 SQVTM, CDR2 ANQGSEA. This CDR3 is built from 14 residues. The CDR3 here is CSALPPGLQETQYF. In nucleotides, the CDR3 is TGCAGCGCCCTTCCCCCGGGACTCCAAGAGACCCAGTACTTC. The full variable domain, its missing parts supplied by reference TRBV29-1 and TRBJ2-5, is SAVISQKPSRDICQRGTSLTIQCQVDSQVTMMFWYRQQPGQSLTLIATANQGSEATYESGFVIDKFPISRPNLTFSTLTVSNMSPEDSSIYLCSALPPGLQETQYFGPGTRLLVL.

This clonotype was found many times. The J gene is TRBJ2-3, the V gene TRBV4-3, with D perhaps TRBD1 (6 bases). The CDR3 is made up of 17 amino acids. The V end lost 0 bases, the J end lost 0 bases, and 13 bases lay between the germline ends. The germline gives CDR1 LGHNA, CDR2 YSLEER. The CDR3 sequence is CASSQDWSTGSTDTQYF. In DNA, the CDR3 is TGCGCCAGCAGCCAAGATTGGTCGACAGGCAGCACAGATACGCAGTATTTT.

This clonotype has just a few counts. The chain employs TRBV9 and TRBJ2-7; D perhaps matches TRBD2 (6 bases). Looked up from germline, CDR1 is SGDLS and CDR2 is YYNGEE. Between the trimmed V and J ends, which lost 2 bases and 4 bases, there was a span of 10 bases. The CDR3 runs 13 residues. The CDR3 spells CASSVGGPYEQYF. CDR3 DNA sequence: TGTGCCAGCAGCGTCGGGGGTCCATACGAGCAGTACTTC.

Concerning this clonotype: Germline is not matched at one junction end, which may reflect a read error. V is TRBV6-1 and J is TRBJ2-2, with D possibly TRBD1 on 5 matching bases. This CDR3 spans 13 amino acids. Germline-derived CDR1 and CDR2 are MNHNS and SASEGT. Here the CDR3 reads CASSPLPLGDLFF. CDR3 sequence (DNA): TGTGCCAGCAGTCCCCTGCCTTTAGGGGATCTGTTTTTT.

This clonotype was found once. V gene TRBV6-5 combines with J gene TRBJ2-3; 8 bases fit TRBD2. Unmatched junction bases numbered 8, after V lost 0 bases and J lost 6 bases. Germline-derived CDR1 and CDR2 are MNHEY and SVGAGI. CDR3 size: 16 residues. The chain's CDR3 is CASSYSGGGSPDTQYF. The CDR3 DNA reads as TGTGCCAGCAGTTACTCGGGCGGGGGGAGCCCCGATACGCAGTATTTT.

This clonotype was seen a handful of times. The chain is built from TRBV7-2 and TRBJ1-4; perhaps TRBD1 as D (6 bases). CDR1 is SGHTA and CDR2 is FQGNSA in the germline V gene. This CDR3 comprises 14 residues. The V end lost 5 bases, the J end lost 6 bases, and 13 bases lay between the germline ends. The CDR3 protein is CASSPDSTDEKLFF. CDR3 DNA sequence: TGTGCCAGCAGCCCGGACAGCACGGATGAAAAACTGTTTTTT.

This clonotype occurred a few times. The CDR3 DNA reads as TGTGCCAGCACGGTGATTAGCGGGGCCCCCTACGAGCAGTACGTC. Translating it yields CASTVISGAPYEQYV. The chain couples TRBV2 to TRBJ2-7; TRBD2 agrees at 8 bases. Unmatched junction bases numbered 10, after V lost 7 bases and J lost 2 bases. CDR3 length: 15 residues. Germline lookup yields CDR1 SNHLY and CDR2 FYNNEI.

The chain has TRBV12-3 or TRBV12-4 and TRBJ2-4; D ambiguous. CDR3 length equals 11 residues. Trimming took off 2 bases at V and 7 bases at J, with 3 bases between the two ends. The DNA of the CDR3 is TGTGCCAGCAGTTTAAAGAACATTCAGTACTTC. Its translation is CASSLKNIQYF.

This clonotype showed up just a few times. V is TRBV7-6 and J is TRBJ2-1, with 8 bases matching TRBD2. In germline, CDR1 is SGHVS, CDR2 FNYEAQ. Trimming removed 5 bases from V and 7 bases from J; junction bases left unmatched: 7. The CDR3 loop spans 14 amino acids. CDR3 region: CASSRSGADNEQFF. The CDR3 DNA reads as TGTGCCAGCAGCCGTAGCGGGGCCGATAATGAGCAGTTCTTC.

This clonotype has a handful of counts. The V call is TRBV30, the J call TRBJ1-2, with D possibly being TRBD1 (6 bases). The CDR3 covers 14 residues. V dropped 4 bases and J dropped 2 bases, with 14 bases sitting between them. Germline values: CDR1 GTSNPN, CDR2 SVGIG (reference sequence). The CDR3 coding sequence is TGTGCCTGGACCAGGGGCCAGCCAAACTATGGCTACACCTTC. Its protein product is CAWTRGQPNYGYTF.

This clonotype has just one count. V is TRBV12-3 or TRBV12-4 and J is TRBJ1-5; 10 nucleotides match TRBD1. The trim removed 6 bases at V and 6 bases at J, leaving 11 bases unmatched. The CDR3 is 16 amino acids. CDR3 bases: TGTGCCAGCAGACACGTCGGACAGGGGGGAAGTCAGCCCCAGCATTTT. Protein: CASRHVGQGGSQPQHF.

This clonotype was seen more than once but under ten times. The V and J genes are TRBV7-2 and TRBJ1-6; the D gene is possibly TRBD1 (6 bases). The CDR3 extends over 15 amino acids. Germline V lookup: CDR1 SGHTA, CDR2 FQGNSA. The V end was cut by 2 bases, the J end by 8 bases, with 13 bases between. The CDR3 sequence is CASSLRGTSDSPLHF. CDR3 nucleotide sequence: TGTGCCAGCAGCTTAAGGGGGACTAGTGATTCACCCCTCCACTTT.

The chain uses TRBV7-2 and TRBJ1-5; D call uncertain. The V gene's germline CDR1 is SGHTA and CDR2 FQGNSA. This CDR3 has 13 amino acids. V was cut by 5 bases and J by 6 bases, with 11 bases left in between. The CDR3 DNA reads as TGTGCCAGCAGCCCCATGCGGGCTCAGCCCCAGCATTTT. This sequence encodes CASSPMRAQPQHF.

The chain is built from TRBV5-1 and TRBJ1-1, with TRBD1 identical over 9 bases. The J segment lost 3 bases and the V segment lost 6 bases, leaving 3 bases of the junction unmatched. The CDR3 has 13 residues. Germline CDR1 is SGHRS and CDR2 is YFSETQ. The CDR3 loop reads CASTDRGYTEAFF. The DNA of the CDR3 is TGCGCCAGCACGGACAGGGGCTACACTGAAGCTTTCTTT.

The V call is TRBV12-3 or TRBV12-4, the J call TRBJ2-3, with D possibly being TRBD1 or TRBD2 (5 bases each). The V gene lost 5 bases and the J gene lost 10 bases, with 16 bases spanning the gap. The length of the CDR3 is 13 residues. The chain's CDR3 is CASSPRDLGAQYF. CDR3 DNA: TGTGCCAGCAGTCCACGTGACTTGGGGGCGCAGTATTTT.

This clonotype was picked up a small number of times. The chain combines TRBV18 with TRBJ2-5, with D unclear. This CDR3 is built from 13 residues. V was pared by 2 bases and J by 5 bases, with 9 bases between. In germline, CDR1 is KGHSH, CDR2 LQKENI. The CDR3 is CASSPRQDETQYF. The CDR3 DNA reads TGTGCCAGCTCACCAAGACAAGACGAGACCCAGTACTTC.

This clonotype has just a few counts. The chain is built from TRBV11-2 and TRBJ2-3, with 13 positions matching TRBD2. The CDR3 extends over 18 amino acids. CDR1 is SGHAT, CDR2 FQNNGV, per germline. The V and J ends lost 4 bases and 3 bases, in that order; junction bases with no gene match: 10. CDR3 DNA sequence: TGTGCCAGCAGCTCCTGGACTAGCGGGGGAGGTATGACAGATACGCAGTATTTT. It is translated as CASSSWTSGGGMTDTQYF.

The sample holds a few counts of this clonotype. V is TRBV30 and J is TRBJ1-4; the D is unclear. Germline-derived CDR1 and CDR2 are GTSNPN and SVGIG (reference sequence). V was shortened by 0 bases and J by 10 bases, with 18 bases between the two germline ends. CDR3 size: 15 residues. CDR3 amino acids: CAWSVLGPLTGKLFF. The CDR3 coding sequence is TGTGCCTGGAGTGTACTCGGGCCGTTAACGGGAAAACTGTTTTTT.

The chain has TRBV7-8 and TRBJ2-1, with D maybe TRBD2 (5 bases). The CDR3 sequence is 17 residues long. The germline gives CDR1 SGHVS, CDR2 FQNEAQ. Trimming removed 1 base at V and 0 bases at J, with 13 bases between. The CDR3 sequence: CASSLVPTKSSYNEQFF. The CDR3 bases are TGTGCCAGCAGCTTAGTCCCGACTAAGAGCTCCTACAATGAGCAGTTCTTC.

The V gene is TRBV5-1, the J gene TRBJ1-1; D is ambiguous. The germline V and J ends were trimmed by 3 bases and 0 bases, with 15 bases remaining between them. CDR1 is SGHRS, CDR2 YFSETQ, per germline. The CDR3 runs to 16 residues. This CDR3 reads CASSSVGPTMNTEAFF. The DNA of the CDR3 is TGCGCCAGCAGCTCCGTGGGCCCCACGATGAACACTGAAGCTTTCTTT.

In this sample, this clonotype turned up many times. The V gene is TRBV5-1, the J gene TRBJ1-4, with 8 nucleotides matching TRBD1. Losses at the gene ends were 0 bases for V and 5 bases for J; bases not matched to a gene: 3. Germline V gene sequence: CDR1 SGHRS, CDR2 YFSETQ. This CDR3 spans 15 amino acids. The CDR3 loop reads CASSLGQGSNEKLFF. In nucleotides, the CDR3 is TGCGCCAGCAGCTTGGGACAGGGGAGCAATGAAAAACTGTTTTTT.

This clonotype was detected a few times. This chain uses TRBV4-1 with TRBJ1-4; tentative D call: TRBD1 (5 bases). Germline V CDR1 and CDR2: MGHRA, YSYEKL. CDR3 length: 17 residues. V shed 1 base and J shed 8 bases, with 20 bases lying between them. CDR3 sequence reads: CASSQGLQVRVKEKLFF. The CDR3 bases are TGCGCCAGCAGCCAAGGACTACAGGTCAGGGTGAAGGAAAAACTGTTTTTT.